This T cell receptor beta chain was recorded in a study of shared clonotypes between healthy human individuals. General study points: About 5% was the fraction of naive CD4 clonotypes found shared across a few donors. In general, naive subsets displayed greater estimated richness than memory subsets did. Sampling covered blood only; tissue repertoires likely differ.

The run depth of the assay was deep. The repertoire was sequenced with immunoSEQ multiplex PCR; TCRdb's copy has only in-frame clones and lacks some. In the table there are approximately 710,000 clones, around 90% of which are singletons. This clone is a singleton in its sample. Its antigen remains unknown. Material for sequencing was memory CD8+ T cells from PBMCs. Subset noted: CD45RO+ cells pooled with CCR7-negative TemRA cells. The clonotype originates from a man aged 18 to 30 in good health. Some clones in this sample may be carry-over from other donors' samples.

The DNA of the CDR3 is TGTGCCAGCAGTGAATTCCTCTCTGGAAACACCATATATTTT. Its protein is CASSEFLSGNTIYF. The rearrangement links TRBV6-1 to TRBJ1-3; D is uncertain. The CDR3 is made up of 14 amino acids. Trimming took 2 bases from V and 0 from J, leaving 5 bases between them. CDR1 and CDR2 from the germline V gene are MNHNS and SASEGT.